The 14 T cell receptor beta chains reported below all come from one sample, sequenced in a study of CD8+ T cells in alopecia areata. Treatment given: oral pan-JAK inhibitor, 5-10 mg twice daily. Investigators isolated RNA and reverse transcribed it into cDNA to act as the sequencing template. Method: immunoSEQ multiplex PCR; TCRdb's copy keeps in-frame clones and lacks some. The sample contains 150,000 to 200,000 clones, under 80% of which appear only once. The source was CD4+ T cells sorted from blood, collected at week 49, from a patient treated with tofacitinib. Source of these receptors: a human donor with alopecia areata.

The chain uses TRBV19 and TRBJ1-5; D is possibly TRBD1 (6 bases). Trimming pared 7 bases from V and 3 bases from J, leaving 16 bases between. This CDR3 region has 15 residues. Germline CDR1 LNHDA, CDR2 SQIVND (reference sequence). DNA of the CDR3: TGTGCCAGTAAACCAACAGGGTATGCCAATCAGCCCCAGCATTTT. Translated: CASKPTGYANQPQHF.

The chain joins TRBV30 to TRBJ1-1; D is perhaps TRBD1 (6 bases). Trimming pared 1 base from V and 0 bases from J, leaving 18 bases between. Germline V gene lookup returns CDR1 GTSNPN and CDR2 SVGIG (reference sequence). This CDR3 comprises 17 residues. As DNA, the CDR3 is TGTGCCTGGAGTGACGACACAGGGTTGGTAATGAACACTGAAGCTTTCTTT. It encodes CAWSDDTGLVMNTEAFF.

V gene TRBV5-1 combines with J gene TRBJ2-1, with 7 bases aligning to TRBD1. Germline V gene lookup returns CDR1 SGHRS and CDR2 YFSETQ. V lost 0 bases, J lost 3 bases, and 3 bases stayed unmatched. The CDR3 sequence is 15 residues long. CDR3: CASSLGQGVYNEQFF. In nucleotides, the CDR3 is TGCGCCAGCAGCTTGGGACAGGGAGTCTACAATGAGCAGTTCTTC.

As regards this clone: With a much larger clone just one base away, this may be a read error. Other DNA sequences in this specimen translate into the identical CDR3. This chain links TRBV2 with TRBJ2-3; D not certain. Germline values: CDR1 SNHLY, CDR2 FYNNEI. With 6 bases removed from V and 3 bases from J, the gap between germline ends came to 4 bases. CDR3 length: 11 residues. CDR3 DNA: TGTGCCAGCAGCCGTACAGATACGCAGTATTTT. Translated, it gives CASSRTDTQYF.

This chain uses TRBV11-2 with TRBJ2-3, with D perhaps TRBD1 (6 bases). V lost 7 bases to trimming and J lost 2 bases, with 10 bases between them. CDR3 size: 13 residues. Germline CDR1 is SGHAT and CDR2 is FQNNGV. The CDR3 reads CASNDRTTDTQYF. The CDR3 DNA reads as TGTGCCAGCAACGACAGGACCACAGATACGCAGTATTTT.

This sequence joins TRBV30 and TRBJ2-1; 7 nucleotides match TRBD1. This CDR3 region has 14 residues. V was clipped by 4 bases and J by 0 bases; unmatched bases: 3. CDR1 is GTSNPN, CDR2 SVGIG, per germline (reference sequence). CDR3 sequence: CAWNGQVSYNEQFF. CDR3 in DNA: TGTGCCTGGAACGGACAGGTCTCCTACAATGAGCAGTTCTTC.

In its sample, this clone was seen a few times. The chain is built from TRBV7-2 and TRBJ1-6; a possible D gene is TRBD1 (6 bases). Trimming took off 1 base at V and 7 bases at J, with 11 bases between the two ends. Per the germline V gene, CDR1 is SGHTA and CDR2 is FQGNSA. This CDR3 comprises 15 residues. The DNA for the CDR3 is TGTGCCAGCAGCTTAGAAGGACAGCCAAATTCACCCCTCCACTTT. Translated: CASSLEGQPNSPLHF.

This rearrangement joins TRBV30 to TRBJ1-2; D uncertain. Germline V gene sequence: CDR1 GTSNPN, CDR2 SVGIG (reference sequence). The CDR3 is 13 residues long. The V end lost 4 bases, the J end lost 7 bases, and 16 bases lay between the germline ends. The CDR3 reads CAWTKERPGGYTF. The CDR3 region has the DNA TGTGCCTGGACGAAAGAGAGGCCCGGTGGCTACACCTTC.

V gene TRBV5-1 combines with J gene TRBJ2-3; TRBD1 agrees at 7 bases. The CDR3 is made up of 15 amino acids. The germline CDR1 and CDR2 sequences are SGHRS and YFSETQ. The V gene end was trimmed by 6 bases and the J gene end by 5 bases; junction bases not matched to a gene: 12. The CDR3 DNA reads as TGCGCCAGCAAGGAGACAGGGTCCGTGGAAGATACGCAGTATTTT. Residues: CASKETGSVEDTQYF. The full variable domain, completed using reference TRBV5-1 and TRBJ2-3, is KAGVTQTPRYLIKTRGQQVTLSCSPISGHRSVSWYQQTPGQGLQFLFEYFSETQRNKGNFPGRFSGRQFSNSRSEMNVSTLELGDSALYLCASKETGSVEDTQYFGPGTRLTVL.

This clone was found once. The chain is built from TRBV7-3 and TRBJ1-6; weak D call: TRBD1 (5 bases). Deletions cut 1 base from V and 6 bases from J, with 10 bases between. This CDR3 contains 15 residues. CDR1 is SGHTA and CDR2 is FQGTGA in the germline V gene. The CDR3 nucleotides are TGTGCCAGCAGCTTAAATCAGGGAGGTAATTCACCCCTCCACTTT. It encodes CASSLNQGGNSPLHF.

The V and J genes are TRBV7-2 and TRBJ2-3; 9 bases match TRBD2. Germline V CDR1 and CDR2: SGHTA, FQGNSA. After removal of 6 bases from V and 13 bases from J, the junction contained 17 bases not matched to a gene. The CDR3 is made up of 15 amino acids. Here the CDR3 DNA reads TGTGCCAGCAGGGGTCTCGGACTTGCGGGGGGGCCGGAGTATTTT. This translates into CASRGLGLAGGPEYF.

This sequence joins TRBV18 and TRBJ2-3, with D unclear. Germline V CDR1 and CDR2: KGHSH, LQKENI. Trimming pared 3 bases from V and 4 bases from J, leaving 14 bases between. CDR3 length: 15 amino acids. CDR3 in DNA: TGTGCCAGCTCACCGGTTCCGATAAAGGCAGATACGCAGTATTTT. Amino acids: CASSPVPIKADTQYF.

The V call is TRBV30, the J call TRBJ2-5, with 8 nucleotides matching TRBD2. Trimming at V came to 5 bases and at J to 2 bases, leaving 4 bases not matched to a gene. There are 13 residues in the CDR3. Looked up from germline, CDR1 is GTSNPN and CDR2 is SVGIG (reference sequence). The CDR3 region is CAWAGGTQETQYF. For the CDR3, the DNA is TGTGCCTGGGCGGGGGGAACTCAAGAGACCCAGTACTTC.

The rearrangement links TRBV4-3 to TRBJ2-3, with D tentatively TRBD1 or TRBD2 (5 bases each). V lost 3 bases and J lost 1, with 17 bases in between. The CDR3 loop spans 17 amino acids. Germline assignment: CDR1 LGHNA and CDR2 YSLEER. Here the CDR3 DNA reads TGCGCCAGCAGCCAGGACCCTCGGGGCCCCGGCACAGATACGCAGTATTTT. Translating it yields CASSQDPRGPGTDTQYF.